This T cell receptor (beta chain) was documented in a study of blood T cell repertoires in COVID-19. Overall study context: T cells, B-cell-depleted T cells, or PBMCs provided the cDNA or gDNA that served as material.

Libraries were prepared by immunoSEQ multiplex PCR; TCRdb keeps only in-frame clonotypes and omits some of them. The table lists tens of thousands of clones, approximately 77% of them singletons, with over 12% in the top ten. This clone was seen once. Germline V gives CDR1 SGHNT, CDR2 YENEEA. Trimming cost V 1 base and J 2 bases; bases outside gene matches: 12. CDR3 size: 18 residues. Material for sequencing was peripheral blood. The chain employs TRBV11-3 and TRBJ2-3, with TRBD2 identical over 7 bases. The TCR comes from an elderly man with active or convalescent COVID-19. The CDR3 sequence is CASSLGLSGGSLTDTQYF. DNA of the CDR3: TGTGCCAGCAGCTTAGGGCTATCGGGCGGGAGCCTCACAGATACGCAGTATTTT.